These 26 T cell receptor beta chains originate from one sample sequenced in a study of OX40 agonist ivuxolimab in advanced cancers. Profiled with immunoSEQ multiplex PCR; TCRdb holds only in-frame clones, not every one. The table includes over 55,000 clones, roughly 84% detected once. The specimen comprised CD4+ or CD8+ T cells sorted from blood, sampled in a trial of the OX40 agonist ivuxolimab. These TCRs come from an adult with an advanced solid tumor such as melanoma, head and neck, liver or kidney cancer.

The chain has TRBV5-1 and TRBJ2-1, with 9 bases that match TRBD1. The CDR3 spans 15 residues. The V segment lost 3 bases and the J segment 3 bases; nucleotides outside the gene matches: 4. In germline, CDR1 is SGHRS, CDR2 YFSETQ. The CDR3 DNA reads as TGCGCCAGCAGCTGGGGGGACAGGGACTACAATGAGCAGTTCTTC. It encodes CASSWGDRDYNEQFF.

This chain joins TRBV7-3 and TRBJ2-4; 8 nucleotides align to TRBD1. The CDR3 runs to 18 residues. V gave up 5 bases and J gave up 0 bases; unmatched junction bases: 12. Germline loops: CDR1 SGHTA, CDR2 FQGTGA. The CDR3 DNA reads as TGTGCCAGCAGCGAAACAGGGGGAAGGTTTCTAGCCAAAAACATTCAGTACTTC. Translated: CASSETGGRFLAKNIQYF.

This chain links TRBV6-1 with TRBJ1-1; D perhaps matches TRBD1 (6 bases). Germline loops: CDR1 MNHNS, CDR2 SASEGT. This CDR3 is 11 amino acids long. Trimming pared 7 bases from V and 8 bases from J, leaving 11 bases between. The CDR3 loop is CASKTGTEAFF. CDR3 coding DNA: TGTGCCAGCAAAACGGGGACAGAAGCTTTCTTT.

The rearrangement joins TRBV2 to TRBJ1-5; D is ambiguous. Germline V gene lookup returns CDR1 SNHLY and CDR2 FYNNEI. V lost 7 bases, J lost 1 base, and 5 bases lay in between. The CDR3 is 12 amino acids. The CDR3 sequence: CASTYSNQPQHF. The CDR3 DNA reads as TGTGCCAGCACATACAGCAATCAGCCCCAGCATTTT.

Comment on this clone: At one end, the junction sequence differs from germline, possibly due to a read error. This rearrangement joins TRBV10-3 to TRBJ2-7; tentative D call: TRBD1 (6 bases). Looked up from germline, CDR1 is ENHRY and CDR2 is SYGVKD. The CDR3 contains 13 residues. The CDR3 sequence: CAISGLDSPLPNF. As DNA, the CDR3 is TGTGCCATCAGCGGACTGGACAGCCCCCTTCCCAACTTC.

This clone has only one observation. V usage is TRBV7-8 and J usage is TRBJ2-2; a possible D gene is TRBD2 (5 bases). Germline loops: CDR1 SGHVS, CDR2 FQNEAQ. The CDR3 extends over 16 amino acids. V was trimmed by 0 bases and J by 3 bases, leaving 11 bases between them. CDR3 nucleotide sequence: TGTGCCAGCAGCTTAGCGGAGGTCCTCTACACCGGGGAGCTGTTTTTT. Translating gives CASSLAEVLYTGELFF.

This clone occurred once. V usage is TRBV7-9 and J usage is TRBJ1-3; D is ambiguous. Germline V gene lookup returns CDR1 SEHNR and CDR2 FQNEAQ (reference sequence). The CDR3 has 12 amino acids. V lost 10 bases, J lost 2 bases, and 9 bases lay in between. The chain's CDR3 is CAKQSPGNTIYF. The CDR3 DNA is TGTGCCAAGCAAAGCCCTGGAAACACCATATATTTT.

This sequence joins TRBV7-6 and TRBJ2-2, with D possibly being TRBD1 (6 bases). Germline V CDR1 and CDR2: SGHVS, FNYEAQ. V gave up 5 bases and J gave up 3 bases, with 10 bases separating them. CDR3 length: 14 residues. The CDR3: CASSPRTDTGELFF. The CDR3 nucleotides are TGTGCCAGCAGCCCCAGGACAGACACCGGGGAGCTGTTTTTT.

The chain has TRBV14 and TRBJ2-3, with a tentative D call TRBD1 (5 bases). Trimming cost V 4 bases and J 8 bases, with 13 bases left between them. Germline V gene sequence: CDR1 SGHDN, CDR2 FVKESK. This CDR3 is 13 amino acids long. CDR3 sequence (DNA): TGTGCCAGCAGCCCCCCAGGGTTTTCTACGCAGTATTTT. Translated: CASSPPGFSTQYF.

The rearrangement uses TRBV28 and TRBJ2-7; weak D call: TRBD1 (7 bases). Germline-derived CDR1 and CDR2 are MDHEN and SYDVKM. This CDR3 spans 14 amino acids. The ends were cut back, 10 bases at V and 2 bases at J, with 18 bases in the middle. The CDR3 bases are TGTGCCACCCTTAAGGGGGGACAGACCTACGAGCAGTACTTC. It is translated as CATLKGGQTYEQYF.

Turning to this clone: A junction boundary mismatches the germline segment, possibly from a read error. This rearrangement joins TRBV7-6 to TRBJ2-3, with a possible D match to TRBD1 (6 bases). The V gene's germline CDR1 is SGHVS and CDR2 FNYEAQ. The CDR3 sequence is 15 residues long. CDR3 protein: CASSSLLGDTGTQYF. In nucleotides, the CDR3 is TGTGCCAGCAGCTCCCTGTTGGGGGACACAGGTACGCAGTATTTT.

The genes are TRBV7-9 and TRBJ1-1, with D possibly matching TRBD1 (5 bases). The CDR3 is 13 amino acids. From germline, CDR1 is SEHNR and CDR2 FQNEAQ (reference sequence). Trimming took off 4 bases at V and 2 bases at J, with 8 bases between the two ends. CDR3 in amino acids: CASSSGGNTEAFF. The CDR3 bases are TGTGCCAGCAGCTCCGGGGGAAACACTGAAGCTTTCTTT. Combining the CDR3 with reference TRBV7-9 and TRBJ1-1 gives the whole variable domain DTGVSQNPRHKITKRGQNVTFRCDPISEHNRLYWYRQTLGQGPEFLTYFQNEAQLEKSRLLSDRFSAERPKGSFSTLEIQRTEQGDSAMYLCASSSGGNTEAFFGQGTRLTVV.

V gene TRBV5-6 combines with J gene TRBJ1-1; tentatively, D is TRBD1 (5 bases). The V and J ends lost 4 bases and 4 bases respectively, with 23 bases between them. The V gene's germline CDR1 is SGHDT and CDR2 YYEEEE. The CDR3 is made up of 17 amino acids. The DNA for the CDR3 is TGTGCCAGCAGCCCCCGTCGGCAGGGAAGGAGGAGCACTGAAGCTTTCTTT. It yields the protein CASSPRRQGRRSTEAFF.

The chain employs TRBV4-1 and TRBJ2-4; TRBD2 aligns across 7 bases. Germline assignment: CDR1 MGHRA and CDR2 YSYEKL. The CDR3 is 16 residues long. V lost 4 bases to trimming and J lost 7 bases; unmatched junction nucleotides: 13. The CDR3 is CASSPFGGTTLNIQYF. The CDR3 coding sequence is TGCGCCAGCAGCCCCTTCGGTGGGACTACCCTTAACATTCAGTACTTC.

V usage is TRBV6-5 and J usage is TRBJ1-5; D is uncertain. Germline V lookup: CDR1 MNHEY, CDR2 SVGAGI. Trimming pared 5 bases from V and 5 bases from J, leaving 13 bases between. This CDR3 has 14 amino acids. The CDR3 region is CASSEPGHDQPQHF. The CDR3 DNA sequence: TGTGCCAGCAGTGAACCCGGGCATGATCAGCCCCAGCATTTT.

This clone occurred once. This sequence joins TRBV18 and TRBJ1-5; a weak D match, TRBD1 (5 bases). Germline V CDR1 and CDR2: KGHSH, LQKENI. This CDR3 spans 13 amino acids. The V end lost 5 bases, the J end lost 7 bases, and 12 bases lay between the germline ends. DNA of the CDR3: TGTGCCAGCTCAGCGGGACCTTTCCAGCCCCAGCATTTT. Translation: CASSAGPFQPQHF.

The rearrangement links TRBV6-5 to TRBJ1-1, with 9 positions matching TRBD1. V trimming: 4 bases; J trimming: 4 bases; junction bases outside the gene matches: 4. Germline CDR1 and CDR2: MNHEY and SVGAGI. The CDR3 length is 14 residues. The DNA for the CDR3 is TGTGCCAGCAGTTCGGGACAGGGCGTCACTGAAGCTTTCTTT. Translation: CASSSGQGVTEAFF.

V usage is TRBV30 and J usage is TRBJ1-2; 8 nucleotides match TRBD1. This CDR3 has 16 residues. J lost 5 bases, V lost 5 bases, and 16 bases had no gene match. From germline, CDR1 is GTSNPN and CDR2 SVGIG (reference sequence). The CDR3 nucleotides are TGTGCCTGGGGACAGGGTCGGCCGATGGATCCTTATGGCTACACCTTC. Its translation: CAWGQGRPMDPYGYTF.

The chain joins TRBV9 to TRBJ2-7, with D perhaps matching TRBD1 or TRBD2 (5 bases each). This CDR3 has 15 amino acids. V lost 4 bases to trimming and J lost 0 bases, with 14 bases between them. Germline values: CDR1 SGDLS, CDR2 YYNGEE. The CDR3 spells CASSFSVGTSYEQYF. The CDR3 nucleotides are TGTGCCAGCAGCTTTTCCGTGGGGACCTCCTACGAGCAGTACTTC.

Notes on this clone: This could be a read error, since a much larger clone is one nucleotide away. The chain joins TRBV7-9 to TRBJ2-3; D unclear. Germline V gives CDR1 SEHNR, CDR2 FQNEAQ (reference sequence). CDR3 length equals 12 residues. The V end was cut by 3 bases, the J end by 0 bases, with 1 base between. The CDR3 spells CASSLSTDTQYF. CDR3 bases: TGTGCCAGCAGCTTGAGCACAGATACGCAGTATTTT.

The chain is built from TRBV2 and TRBJ2-5; D might be TRBD2 (6 bases). CDR3 length: 12 amino acids. The V gene lost 11 bases and the J gene lost 7 bases, with 17 bases spanning the gap. Germline CDR1 SNHLY, CDR2 FYNNEI. The CDR3 DNA is TGTGCCGGAAGTGGGACTGTGGGGACCCAGTACTTC. Translated: CAGSGTVGTQYF. The variable domain in full, with the rest retrieved from reference TRBV2 and TRBJ2-5, is EPEVTQTPSHQVTQMGQEVILRCVPISNHLYFYWYRQILGQKVEFLVSFYNNEISEKSEIFDDQFSVERPDGSNFTLKIRSTKLEDSAMYFCAGSGTVGTQYFGPGTRLLVL.

In this sample, this clone turned up a few times. The chain joins TRBV19 to TRBJ1-3; no firm D call. V shed 5 bases and J shed 0 bases, with 20 bases lying between them. Germline CDR1 is LNHDA and CDR2 is SQIVND (reference sequence). The CDR3 spans 18 residues. The CDR3 nucleotides are TGTGCCAGTAGTCTCTCATTCCCGGGCGGACTCTCTGGAAACACCATATATTTT. Translation gives CASSLSFPGGLSGNTIYF.

V and J are TRBV7-2 and TRBJ2-2; no clear D. The CDR3 is 13 residues long. V lost 3 bases and J 7 bases, leaving 9 bases between the germline ends. CDR1 is SGHTA and CDR2 is FQGNSA in the germline V gene. CDR3 sequence (DNA): TGTGCCAGCAGCTTCTCCCAGAGCGGGGAGCTGTTTTTT. Its protein product is CASSFSQSGELFF.

The J gene is TRBJ1-6, the V gene TRBV11-2, with D perhaps TRBD1 (6 bases). Trimming cost V 5 bases and J 6 bases, with 14 bases left between them. The CDR3 consists of 15 residues. Per germline, CDR1 SGHAT and CDR2 FQNNGV. The CDR3 DNA sequence: TGTGCCAGCAGCGAAACAGGGATTTTTAATTCACCCCTCCACTTT. It encodes CASSETGIFNSPLHF.

V and J are TRBV5-1 and TRBJ2-3; no clear D gene. Germline V gives CDR1 SGHRS, CDR2 YFSETQ. The germline V and J ends were trimmed by 0 bases and 4 bases, with 12 bases remaining between them. This CDR3 comprises 15 residues. Here the CDR3 DNA reads TGCGCCAGCAGCTTGGAGGACGCCAAATCAGATACGCAGTATTTT. Its translation is CASSLEDAKSDTQYF.

The V and J genes are TRBV6-1 and TRBJ1-1; D not resolved. Trimming took off 5 bases at V and 4 bases at J, with 14 bases between the two ends. Germline V gene data show CDR1 as MNHNS and CDR2 as SASEGT. The CDR3 spans 14 residues. DNA of the CDR3: TGTGCCAGCAGTTTTGTCCTGGAAGCCACTGAAGCTTTCTTT. Its translation: CASSFVLEATEAFF.